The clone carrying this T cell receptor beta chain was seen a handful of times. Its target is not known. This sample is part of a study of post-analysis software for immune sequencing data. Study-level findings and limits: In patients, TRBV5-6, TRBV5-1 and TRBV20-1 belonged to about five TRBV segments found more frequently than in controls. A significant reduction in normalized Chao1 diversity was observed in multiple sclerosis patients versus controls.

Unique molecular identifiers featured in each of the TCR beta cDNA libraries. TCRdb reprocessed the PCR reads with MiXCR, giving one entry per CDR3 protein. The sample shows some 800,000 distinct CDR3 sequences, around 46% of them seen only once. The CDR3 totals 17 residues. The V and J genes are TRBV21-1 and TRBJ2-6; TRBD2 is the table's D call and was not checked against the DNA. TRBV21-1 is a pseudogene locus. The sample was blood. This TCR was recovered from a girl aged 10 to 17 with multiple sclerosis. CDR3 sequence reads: CASSKKRLAPGANVLTF. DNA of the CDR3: TGTGCCAGCAGCAAAAAGAGGCTAGCCCCTGGGGCCAACGTCCTGACTTTC.